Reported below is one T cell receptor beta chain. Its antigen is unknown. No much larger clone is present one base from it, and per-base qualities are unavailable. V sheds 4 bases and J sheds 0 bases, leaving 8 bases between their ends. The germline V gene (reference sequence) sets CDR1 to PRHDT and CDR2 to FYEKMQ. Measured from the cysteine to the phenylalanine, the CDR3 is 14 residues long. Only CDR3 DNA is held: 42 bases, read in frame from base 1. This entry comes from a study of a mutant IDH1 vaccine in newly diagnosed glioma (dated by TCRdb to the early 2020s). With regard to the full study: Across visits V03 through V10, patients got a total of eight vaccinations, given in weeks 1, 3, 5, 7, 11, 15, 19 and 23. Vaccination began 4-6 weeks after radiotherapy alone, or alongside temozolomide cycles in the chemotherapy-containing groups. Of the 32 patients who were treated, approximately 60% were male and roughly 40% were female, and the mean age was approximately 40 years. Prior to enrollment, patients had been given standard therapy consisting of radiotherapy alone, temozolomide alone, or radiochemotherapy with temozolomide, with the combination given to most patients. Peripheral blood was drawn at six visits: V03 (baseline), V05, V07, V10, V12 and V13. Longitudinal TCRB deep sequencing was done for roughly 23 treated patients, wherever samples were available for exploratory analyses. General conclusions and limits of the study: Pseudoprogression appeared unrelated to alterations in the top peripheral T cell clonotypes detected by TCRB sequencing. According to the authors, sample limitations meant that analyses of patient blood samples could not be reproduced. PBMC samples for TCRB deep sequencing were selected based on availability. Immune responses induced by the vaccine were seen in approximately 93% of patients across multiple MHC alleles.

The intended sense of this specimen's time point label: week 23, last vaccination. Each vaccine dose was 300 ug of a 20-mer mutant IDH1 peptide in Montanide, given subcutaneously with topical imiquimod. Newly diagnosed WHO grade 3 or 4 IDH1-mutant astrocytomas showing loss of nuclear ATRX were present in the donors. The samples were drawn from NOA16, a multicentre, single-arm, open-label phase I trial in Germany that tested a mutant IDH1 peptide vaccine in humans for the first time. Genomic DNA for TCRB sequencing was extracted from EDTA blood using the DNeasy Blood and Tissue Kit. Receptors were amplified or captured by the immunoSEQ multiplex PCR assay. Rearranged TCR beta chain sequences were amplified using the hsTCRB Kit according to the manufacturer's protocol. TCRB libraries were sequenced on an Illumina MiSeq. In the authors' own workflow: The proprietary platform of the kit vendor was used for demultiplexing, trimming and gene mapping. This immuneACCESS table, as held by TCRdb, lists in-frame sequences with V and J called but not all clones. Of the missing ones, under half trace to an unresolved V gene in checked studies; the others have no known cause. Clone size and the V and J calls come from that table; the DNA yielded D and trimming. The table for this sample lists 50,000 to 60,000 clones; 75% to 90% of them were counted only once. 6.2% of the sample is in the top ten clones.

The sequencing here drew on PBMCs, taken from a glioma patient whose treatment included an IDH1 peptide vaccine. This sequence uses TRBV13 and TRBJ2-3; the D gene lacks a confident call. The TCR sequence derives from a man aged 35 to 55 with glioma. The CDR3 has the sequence CASSSMDSTDTQYF. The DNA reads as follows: TGTGCCAGCAGCTCCATGGATAGCACAGATACGCAGTATTTT. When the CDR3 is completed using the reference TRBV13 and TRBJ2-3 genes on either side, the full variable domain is AAGVIQSPRHLIKEKRETATLKCYPIPRHDTVYWYQQGPGQDPQFLISFYEKMQSDKGSIPDRFSAQQFSDYHSELNMSSLELGDSALYFCASSSMDSTDTQYFGPGTRLTVL.